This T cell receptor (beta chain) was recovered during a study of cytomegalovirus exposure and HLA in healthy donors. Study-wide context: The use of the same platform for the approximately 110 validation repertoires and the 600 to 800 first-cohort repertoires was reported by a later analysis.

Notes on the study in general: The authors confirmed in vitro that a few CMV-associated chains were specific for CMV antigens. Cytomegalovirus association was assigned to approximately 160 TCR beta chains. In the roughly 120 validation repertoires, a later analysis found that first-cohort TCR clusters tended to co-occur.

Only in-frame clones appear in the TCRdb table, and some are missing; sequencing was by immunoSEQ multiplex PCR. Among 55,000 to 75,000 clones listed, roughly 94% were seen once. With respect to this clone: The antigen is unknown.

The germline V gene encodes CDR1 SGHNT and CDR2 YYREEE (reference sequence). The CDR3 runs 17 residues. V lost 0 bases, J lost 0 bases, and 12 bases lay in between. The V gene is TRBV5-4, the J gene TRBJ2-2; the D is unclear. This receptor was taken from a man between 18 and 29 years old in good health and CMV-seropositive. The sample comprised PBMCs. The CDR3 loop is CASSLAQEFANTGELFF. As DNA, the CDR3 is TGTGCCAGCAGCTTGGCCCAAGAGTTCGCGAACACCGGGGAGCTGTTTTTT.